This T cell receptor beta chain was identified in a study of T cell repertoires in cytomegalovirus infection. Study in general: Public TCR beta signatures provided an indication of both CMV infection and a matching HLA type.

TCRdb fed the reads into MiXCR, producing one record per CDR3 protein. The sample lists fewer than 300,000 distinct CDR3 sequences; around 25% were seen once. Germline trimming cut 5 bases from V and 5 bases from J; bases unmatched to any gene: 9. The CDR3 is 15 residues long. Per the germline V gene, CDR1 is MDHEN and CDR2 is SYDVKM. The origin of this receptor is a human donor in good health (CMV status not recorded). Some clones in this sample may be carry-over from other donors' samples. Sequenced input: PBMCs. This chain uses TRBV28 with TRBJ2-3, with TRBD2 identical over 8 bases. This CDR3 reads CASSGLAGGEDTQYF. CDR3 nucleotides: TGTGCCAGCAGTGGACTAGCTGGGGGAGAAGATACGCAGTATTTT.